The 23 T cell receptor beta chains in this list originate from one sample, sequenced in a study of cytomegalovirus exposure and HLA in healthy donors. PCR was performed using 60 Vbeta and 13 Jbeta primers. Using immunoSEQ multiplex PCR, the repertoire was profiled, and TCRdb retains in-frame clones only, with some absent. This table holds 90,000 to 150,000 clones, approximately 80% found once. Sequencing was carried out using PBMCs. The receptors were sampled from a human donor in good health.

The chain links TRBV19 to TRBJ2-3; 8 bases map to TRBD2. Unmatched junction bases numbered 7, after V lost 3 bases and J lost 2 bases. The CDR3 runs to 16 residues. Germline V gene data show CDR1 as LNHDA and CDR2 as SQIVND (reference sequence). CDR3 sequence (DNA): TGTGCCAGTAGTATCGGGACTAGTCTCTTCACAGATACGCAGTATTTT. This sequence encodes CASSIGTSLFTDTQYF.

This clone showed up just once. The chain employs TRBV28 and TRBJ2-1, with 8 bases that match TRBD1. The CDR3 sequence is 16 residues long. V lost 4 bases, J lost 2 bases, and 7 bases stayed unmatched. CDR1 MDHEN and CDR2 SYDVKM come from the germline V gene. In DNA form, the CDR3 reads TGTGCCAGCAGTTCAACGGACAGGGCTCCCTACAATGAGCAGTTCTTC. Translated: CASSSTDRAPYNEQFF.

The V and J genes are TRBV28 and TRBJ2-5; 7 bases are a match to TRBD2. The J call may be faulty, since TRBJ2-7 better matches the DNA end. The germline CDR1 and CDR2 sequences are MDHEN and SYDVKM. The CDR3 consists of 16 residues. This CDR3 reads CASSLSVAGPSYEQYF. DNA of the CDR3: TGTGCCAGCAGTTTATCCGTAGCGGGTCCATCCTACGAGCAGTACTTC.

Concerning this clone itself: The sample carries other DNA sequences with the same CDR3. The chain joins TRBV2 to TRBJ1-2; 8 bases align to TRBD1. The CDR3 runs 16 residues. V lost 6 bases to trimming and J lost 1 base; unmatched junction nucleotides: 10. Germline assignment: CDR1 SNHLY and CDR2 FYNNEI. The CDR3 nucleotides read TGTGCCAGCAGGGACCGGGGACAGGCGATTAACTATGGCTACACCTTC. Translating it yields CASRDRGQAINYGYTF.

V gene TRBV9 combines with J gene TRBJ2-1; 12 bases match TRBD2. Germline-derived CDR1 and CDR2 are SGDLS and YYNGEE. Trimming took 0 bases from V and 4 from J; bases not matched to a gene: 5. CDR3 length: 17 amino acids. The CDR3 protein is CASSVAPGTSGYNEQFF. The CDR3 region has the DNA TGTGCCAGCAGCGTAGCTCCCGGGACTAGCGGGTACAATGAGCAGTTCTTC.

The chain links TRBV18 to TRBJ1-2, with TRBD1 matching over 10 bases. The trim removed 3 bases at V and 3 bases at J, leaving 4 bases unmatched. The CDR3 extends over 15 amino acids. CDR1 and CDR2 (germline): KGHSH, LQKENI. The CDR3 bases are TGTGCCAGCTCACCTCTGGGACAGGGGTACTATGGCTACACCTTC. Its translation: CASSPLGQGYYGYTF.

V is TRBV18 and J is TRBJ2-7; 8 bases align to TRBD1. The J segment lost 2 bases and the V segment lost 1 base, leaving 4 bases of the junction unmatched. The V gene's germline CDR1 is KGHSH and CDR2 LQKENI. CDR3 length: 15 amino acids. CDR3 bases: TGTGCCAGCTCACCACGAACAGGGGGTACCTACGAGCAGTACTTC. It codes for CASSPRTGGTYEQYF.

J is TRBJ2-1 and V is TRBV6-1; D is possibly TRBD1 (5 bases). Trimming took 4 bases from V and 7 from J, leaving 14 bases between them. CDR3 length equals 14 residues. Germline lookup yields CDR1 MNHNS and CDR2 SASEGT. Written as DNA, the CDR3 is TGTGCCAGCAGTGGAAATCAGGGTTGGAATGAGCAGTTCTTC. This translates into CASSGNQGWNEQFF.

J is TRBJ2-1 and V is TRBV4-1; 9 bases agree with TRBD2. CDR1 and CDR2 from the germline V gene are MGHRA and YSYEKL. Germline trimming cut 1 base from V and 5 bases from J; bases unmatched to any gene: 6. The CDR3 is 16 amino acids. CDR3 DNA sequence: TGCGCCAGCAGCCAAGTCCGGCTAGCGGGGAACAATGAGCAGTTCTTC. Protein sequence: CASSQVRLAGNNEQFF.

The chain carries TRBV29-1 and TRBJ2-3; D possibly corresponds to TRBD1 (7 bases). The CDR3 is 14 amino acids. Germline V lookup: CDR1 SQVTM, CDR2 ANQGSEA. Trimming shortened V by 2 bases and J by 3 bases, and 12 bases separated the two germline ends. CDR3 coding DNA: TGCAGCGTTGAAATGGGGGGACAGACAGATACGCAGTATTTT. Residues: CSVEMGGQTDTQYF.

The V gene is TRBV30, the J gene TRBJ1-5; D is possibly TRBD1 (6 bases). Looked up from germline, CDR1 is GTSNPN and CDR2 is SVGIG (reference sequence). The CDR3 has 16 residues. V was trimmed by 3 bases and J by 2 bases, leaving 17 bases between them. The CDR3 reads CAWSAKQGVGNQPQHF. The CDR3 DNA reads TGTGCCTGGAGCGCCAAACAGGGTGTGGGCAATCAGCCCCAGCATTTT. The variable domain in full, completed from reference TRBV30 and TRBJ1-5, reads SQTIHQWPATLVQPVGSPLSLECTVEGTSNPNLYWYRQAAGRGLQLLFYSVGIGQISSEVPQNLSASRPQDRQFILSSKKLLLSDSGFYLCAWSAKQGVGNQPQHFGDGTRLSIL.

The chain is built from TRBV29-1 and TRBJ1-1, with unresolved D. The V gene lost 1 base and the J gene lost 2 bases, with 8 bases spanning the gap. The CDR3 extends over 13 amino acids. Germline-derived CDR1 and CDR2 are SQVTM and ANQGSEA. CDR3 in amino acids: CSVEVHSNTEAFF. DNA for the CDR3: TGCAGCGTTGAAGTTCACAGTAACACTGAAGCTTTCTTT.

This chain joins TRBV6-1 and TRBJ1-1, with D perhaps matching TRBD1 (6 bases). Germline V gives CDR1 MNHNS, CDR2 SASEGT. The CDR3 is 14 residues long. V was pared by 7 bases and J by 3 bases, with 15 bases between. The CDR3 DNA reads TGTGCCAGCACCCCAGGGGTGGGCTACACTGAAGCTTTCTTT. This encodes CASTPGVGYTEAFF.

In DNA, the CDR3 is TGTGCCAGCAGCCCCGGACTAGCGGTTAGCACAGATACGCAGTATTTT. Translating it yields CASSPGLAVSTDTQYF. The chain recombines TRBV11-2 with TRBJ2-3; TRBD2 matches 10 bases. The germline gives CDR1 SGHAT, CDR2 FQNNGV. The CDR3 sequence is 16 residues long. V lost 5 bases to trimming and J lost 0 bases; unmatched junction nucleotides: 5.

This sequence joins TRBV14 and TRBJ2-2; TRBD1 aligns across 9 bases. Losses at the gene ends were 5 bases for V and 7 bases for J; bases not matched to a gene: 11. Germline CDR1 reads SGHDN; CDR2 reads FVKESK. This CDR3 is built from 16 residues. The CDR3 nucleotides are TGTGCCAGCAGCGCCACAGGGGGCCCGCGGGTCGGGGAGCTGTTTTTT. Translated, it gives CASSATGGPRVGELFF.

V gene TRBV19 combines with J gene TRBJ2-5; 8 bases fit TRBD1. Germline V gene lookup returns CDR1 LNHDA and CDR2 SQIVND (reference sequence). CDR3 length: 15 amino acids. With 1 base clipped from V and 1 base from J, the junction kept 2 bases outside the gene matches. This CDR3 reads CASSIGTGTQETQYF. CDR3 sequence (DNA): TGTGCCAGTAGTATAGGGACAGGGACCCAAGAGACCCAGTACTTC.

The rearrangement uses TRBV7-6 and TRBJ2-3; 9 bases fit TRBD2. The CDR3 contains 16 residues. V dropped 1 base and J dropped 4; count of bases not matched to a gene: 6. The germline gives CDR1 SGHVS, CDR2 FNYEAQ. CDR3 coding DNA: TGTGCCAGCAGCTTAGTCGCTAGCGGGAACGCAGATACGCAGTATTTT. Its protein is CASSLVASGNADTQYF.

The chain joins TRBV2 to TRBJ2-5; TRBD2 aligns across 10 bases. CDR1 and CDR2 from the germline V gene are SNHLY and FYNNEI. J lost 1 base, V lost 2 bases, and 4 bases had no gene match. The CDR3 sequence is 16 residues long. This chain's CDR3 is CASSELPSGGQETQYF. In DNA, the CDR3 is TGTGCCAGCAGTGAACTACCTAGCGGGGGCCAAGAGACCCAGTACTTC.

CDR3 residues: CASSQGTSGRRQGYEQYF. CDR3 DNA sequence: TGTGCCAGCAGCCAGGGGACTAGCGGGAGGAGGCAAGGGTACGAGCAGTACTTC. This rearrangement joins TRBV5-6 to TRBJ2-7; TRBD2 aligns across 15 bases. Germline CDR1 and CDR2: SGHDT and YYEEEE. V shed 4 bases, J shed 4 bases, and the junction held 12 bases outside the gene matches. The CDR3 consists of 18 residues.

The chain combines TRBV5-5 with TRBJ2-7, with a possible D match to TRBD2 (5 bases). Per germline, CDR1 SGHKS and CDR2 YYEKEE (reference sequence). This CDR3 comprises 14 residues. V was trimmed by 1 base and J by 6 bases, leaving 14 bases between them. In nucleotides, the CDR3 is TGTGCCAGCAGCTTGAGTTTAACCAGCGGCGAGCAGTACTTC. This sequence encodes CASSLSLTSGEQYF.

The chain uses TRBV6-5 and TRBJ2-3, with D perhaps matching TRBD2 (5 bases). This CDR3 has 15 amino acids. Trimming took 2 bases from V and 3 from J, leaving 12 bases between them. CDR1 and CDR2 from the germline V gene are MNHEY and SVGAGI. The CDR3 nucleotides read TGTGCCAGCAGTTACCGGGGAGACTCGACAGATACGCAGTATTTT. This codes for CASSYRGDSTDTQYF.

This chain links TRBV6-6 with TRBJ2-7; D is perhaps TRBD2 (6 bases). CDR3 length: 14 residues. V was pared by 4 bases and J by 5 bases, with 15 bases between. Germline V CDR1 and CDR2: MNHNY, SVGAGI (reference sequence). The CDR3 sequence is CASSSGLKRHEQYF. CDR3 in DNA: TGTGCCAGCAGTTCAGGACTAAAGCGGCACGAGCAGTACTTC.

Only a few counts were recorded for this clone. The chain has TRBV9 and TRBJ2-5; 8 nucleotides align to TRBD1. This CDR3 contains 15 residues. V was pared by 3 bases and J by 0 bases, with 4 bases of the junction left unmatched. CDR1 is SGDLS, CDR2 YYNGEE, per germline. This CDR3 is CASSARQGYQETQYF. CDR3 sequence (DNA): TGTGCCAGCAGCGCCCGACAGGGGTACCAAGAGACCCAGTACTTC.